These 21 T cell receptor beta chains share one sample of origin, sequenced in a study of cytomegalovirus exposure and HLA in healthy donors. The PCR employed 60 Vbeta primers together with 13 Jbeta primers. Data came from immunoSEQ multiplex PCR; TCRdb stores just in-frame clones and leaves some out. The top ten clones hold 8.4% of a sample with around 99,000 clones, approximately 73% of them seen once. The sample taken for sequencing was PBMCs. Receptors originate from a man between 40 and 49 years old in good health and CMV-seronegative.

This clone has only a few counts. CDR3 region: CASSGGLTNTGELFF. The CDR3 coding sequence is TGTGCCAGCAGTGGAGGCCTAACGAACACCGGGGAGCTGTTTTTT. The V gene is TRBV2, the J gene TRBJ2-2; D is undetermined. The CDR3 contains 15 residues. V was clipped by 4 bases and J by 0 bases, with 9 bases between them. CDR1 and CDR2 from the germline V gene are SNHLY and FYNNEI.

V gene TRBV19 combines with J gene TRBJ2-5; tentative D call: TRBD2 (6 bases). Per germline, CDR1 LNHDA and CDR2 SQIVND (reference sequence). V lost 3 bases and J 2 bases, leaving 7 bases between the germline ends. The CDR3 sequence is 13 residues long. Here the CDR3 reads CASSISGQETQYF. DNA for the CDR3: TGTGCCAGTAGTATCAGCGGGCAAGAGACCCAGTACTTC. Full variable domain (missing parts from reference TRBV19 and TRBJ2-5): DGGITQSPKYLFRKEGQNVTLSCEQNLNHDAMYWYRQDPGQGLRLIYYSQIVNDFQKGDIAEGYSVSREKKESFPLTVTSAQKNPTAFYLCASSISGQETQYFGPGTRLLVL.

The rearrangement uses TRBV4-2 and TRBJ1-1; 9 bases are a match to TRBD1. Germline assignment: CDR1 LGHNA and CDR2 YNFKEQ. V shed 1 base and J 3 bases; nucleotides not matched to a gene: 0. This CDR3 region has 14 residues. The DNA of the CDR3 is TGTGCCAGCAGCCAAGGGACAGGGGACACTGAAGCTTTCTTT. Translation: CASSQGTGDTEAFF.

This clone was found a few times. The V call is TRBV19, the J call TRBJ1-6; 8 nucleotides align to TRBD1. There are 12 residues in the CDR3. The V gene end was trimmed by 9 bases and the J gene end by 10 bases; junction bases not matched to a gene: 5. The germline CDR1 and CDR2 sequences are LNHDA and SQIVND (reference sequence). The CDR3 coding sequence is TGTGCCAGCGGACAGGGAGGCTCACCCCTCCACTTT. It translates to CASGQGGSPLHF. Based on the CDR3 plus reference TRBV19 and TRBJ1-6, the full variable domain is DGGITQSPKYLFRKEGQNVTLSCEQNLNHDAMYWYRQDPGQGLRLIYYSQIVNDFQKGDIAEGYSVSREKKESFPLTVTSAQKNPTAFYLCASGQGGSPLHFGNGTRLTVT.

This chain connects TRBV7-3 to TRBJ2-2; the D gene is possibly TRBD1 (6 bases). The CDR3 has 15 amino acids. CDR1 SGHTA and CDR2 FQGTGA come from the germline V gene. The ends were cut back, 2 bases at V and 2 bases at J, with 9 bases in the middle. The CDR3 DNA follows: TGTGCCAGCAGCTTATGGGACACCAACACCGGGGAGCTGTTTTTT. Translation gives CASSLWDTNTGELFF.

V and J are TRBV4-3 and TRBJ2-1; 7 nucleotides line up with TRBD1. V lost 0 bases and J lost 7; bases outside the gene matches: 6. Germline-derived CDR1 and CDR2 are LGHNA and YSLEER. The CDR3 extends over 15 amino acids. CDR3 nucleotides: TGCGCCAGCAGCCAAGATTTGGGCAGGGGGAATGAGCAGTTCTTC. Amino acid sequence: CASSQDLGRGNEQFF.

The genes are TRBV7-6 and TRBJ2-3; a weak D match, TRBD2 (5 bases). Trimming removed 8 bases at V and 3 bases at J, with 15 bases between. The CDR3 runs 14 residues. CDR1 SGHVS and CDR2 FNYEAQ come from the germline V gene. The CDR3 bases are TGTGCCAGCGCCAGCGGAAAGATAACAGATACGCAGTATTTT. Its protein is CASASGKITDTQYF.

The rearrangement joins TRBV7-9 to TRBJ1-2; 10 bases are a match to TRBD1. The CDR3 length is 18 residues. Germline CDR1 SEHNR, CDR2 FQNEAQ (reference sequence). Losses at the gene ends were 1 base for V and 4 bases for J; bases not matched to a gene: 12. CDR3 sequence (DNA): TGTGCCAGCAGCTTAGATTTGGGACAGGGGCCTGTTGGCTATGGCTACACCTTC. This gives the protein CASSLDLGQGPVGYGYTF. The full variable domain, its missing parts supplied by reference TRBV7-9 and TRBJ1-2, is DTGVSQNPRHKITKRGQNVTFRCDPISEHNRLYWYRQTLGQGPEFLTYFQNEAQLEKSRLLSDRFSAERPKGSFSTLEIQRTEQGDSAMYLCASSLDLGQGPVGYGYTFGSGTRLTVV.

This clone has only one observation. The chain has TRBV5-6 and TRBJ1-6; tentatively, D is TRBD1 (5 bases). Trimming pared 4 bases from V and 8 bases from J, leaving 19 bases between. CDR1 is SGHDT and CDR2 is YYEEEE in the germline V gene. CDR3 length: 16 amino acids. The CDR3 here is CASSRYRSSAYSPLHF. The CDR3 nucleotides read TGTGCCAGCAGCCGATACAGGTCCTCGGCGTATTCACCCCTCCACTTT.

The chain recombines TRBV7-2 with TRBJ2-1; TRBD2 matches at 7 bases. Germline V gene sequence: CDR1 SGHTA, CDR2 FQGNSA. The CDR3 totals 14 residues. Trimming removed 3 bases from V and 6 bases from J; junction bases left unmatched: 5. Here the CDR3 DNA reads TGTGCCAGCAGCTTCGACCGGGGGGTCAATGAGCAGTTCTTC. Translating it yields CASSFDRGVNEQFF.

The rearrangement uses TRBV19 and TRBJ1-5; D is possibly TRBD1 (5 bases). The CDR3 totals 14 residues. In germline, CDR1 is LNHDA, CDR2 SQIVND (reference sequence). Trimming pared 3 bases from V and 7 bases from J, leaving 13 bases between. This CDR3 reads CASSMGGGGQPQHF. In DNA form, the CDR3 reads TGTGCCAGTAGTATGGGCGGGGGTGGGCAGCCCCAGCATTTT.

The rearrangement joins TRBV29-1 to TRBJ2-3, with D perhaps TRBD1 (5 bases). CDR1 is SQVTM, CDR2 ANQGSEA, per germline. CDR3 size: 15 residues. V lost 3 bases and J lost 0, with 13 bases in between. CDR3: CSVDSGAGSTDTQYF. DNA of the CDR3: TGCAGCGTTGATTCTGGGGCCGGGAGCACAGATACGCAGTATTTT.

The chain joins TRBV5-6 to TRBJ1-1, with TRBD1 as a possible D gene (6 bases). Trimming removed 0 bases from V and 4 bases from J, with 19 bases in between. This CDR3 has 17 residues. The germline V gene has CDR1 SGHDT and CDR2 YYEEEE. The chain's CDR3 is CASSLGGGPSWGTEAFF. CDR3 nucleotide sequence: TGTGCCAGCAGCTTGGGGGGGGGCCCCTCCTGGGGCACTGAAGCTTTCTTT.

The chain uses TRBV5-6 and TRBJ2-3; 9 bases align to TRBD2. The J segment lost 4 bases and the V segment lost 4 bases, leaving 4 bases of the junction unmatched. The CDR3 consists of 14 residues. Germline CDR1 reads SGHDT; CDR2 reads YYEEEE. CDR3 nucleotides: TGTGCCAGCAGCCCTAGCGGGGCCTCAGATACGCAGTATTTT. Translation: CASSPSGASDTQYF.

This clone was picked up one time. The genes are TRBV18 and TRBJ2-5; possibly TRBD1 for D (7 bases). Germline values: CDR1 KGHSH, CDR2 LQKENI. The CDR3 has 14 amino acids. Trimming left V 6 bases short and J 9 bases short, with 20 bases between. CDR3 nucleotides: TGTGCCAGCTCTCCCCAGGGACTGGACAGGTCCCAGTACTTC. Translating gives CASSPQGLDRSQYF.

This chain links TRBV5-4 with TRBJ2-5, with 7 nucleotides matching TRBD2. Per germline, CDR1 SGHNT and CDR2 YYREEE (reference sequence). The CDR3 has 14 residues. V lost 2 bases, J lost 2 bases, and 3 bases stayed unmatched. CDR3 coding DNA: TGTGCCAGCAGCTTTTATAGCGGGCAAGAGACCCAGTACTTC. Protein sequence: CASSFYSGQETQYF.

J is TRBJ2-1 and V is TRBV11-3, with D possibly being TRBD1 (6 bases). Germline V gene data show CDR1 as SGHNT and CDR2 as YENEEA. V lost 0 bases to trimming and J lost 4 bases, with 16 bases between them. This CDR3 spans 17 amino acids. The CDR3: CASSLEPTGTSYNEQFF. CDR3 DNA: TGTGCCAGCAGCTTAGAACCTACAGGGACCTCTTACAATGAGCAGTTCTTC.

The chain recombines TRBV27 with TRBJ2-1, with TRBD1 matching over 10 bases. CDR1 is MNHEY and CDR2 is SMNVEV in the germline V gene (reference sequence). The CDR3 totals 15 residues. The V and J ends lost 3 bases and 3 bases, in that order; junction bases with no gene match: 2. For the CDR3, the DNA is TGTGCCAGCAGTTTTGGGACAGGGGACTACAATGAGCAGTTCTTC. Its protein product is CASSFGTGDYNEQFF.

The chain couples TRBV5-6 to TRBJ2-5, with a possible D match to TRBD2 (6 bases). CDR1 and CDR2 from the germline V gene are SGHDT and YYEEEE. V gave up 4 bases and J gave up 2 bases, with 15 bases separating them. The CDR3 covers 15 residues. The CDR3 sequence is CASSTLTGDQETQYF. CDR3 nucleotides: TGTGCCAGCAGCACCTTAACGGGGGATCAAGAGACCCAGTACTTC.

Written as DNA, the CDR3 is TGTGCCAGCAGCTTGGGACAGAACACCGGGGAGCTGTTTTTT. Its protein is CASSLGQNTGELFF. The gene calls are TRBV5-6 and TRBJ2-2; D not certain. Between the trimmed V and J ends, which lost 0 bases and 1 base, there was a span of 4 bases. The germline CDR1 and CDR2 sequences are SGHDT and YYEEEE. The CDR3 has 14 residues. Looking up the rest from reference TRBV5-6 and TRBJ2-2 gives the full variable domain: DAGVTQSPTHLIKTRGQQVTLRCSPKSGHDTVSWYQQALGQGPQFIFQYYEEEERQRGNFPDRFSGHQFPNYSSELNVNALLLGDSALYLCASSLGQNTGELFFGEGSRLTVL.

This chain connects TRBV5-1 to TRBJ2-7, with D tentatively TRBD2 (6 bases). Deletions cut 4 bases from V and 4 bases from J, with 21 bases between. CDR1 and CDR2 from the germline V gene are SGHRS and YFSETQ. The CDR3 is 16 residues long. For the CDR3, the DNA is TGCGCCAGCAGCGGCGGGGTGCAATTAAGTGGATACGAGCAGTACTTC. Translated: CASSGGVQLSGYEQYF.